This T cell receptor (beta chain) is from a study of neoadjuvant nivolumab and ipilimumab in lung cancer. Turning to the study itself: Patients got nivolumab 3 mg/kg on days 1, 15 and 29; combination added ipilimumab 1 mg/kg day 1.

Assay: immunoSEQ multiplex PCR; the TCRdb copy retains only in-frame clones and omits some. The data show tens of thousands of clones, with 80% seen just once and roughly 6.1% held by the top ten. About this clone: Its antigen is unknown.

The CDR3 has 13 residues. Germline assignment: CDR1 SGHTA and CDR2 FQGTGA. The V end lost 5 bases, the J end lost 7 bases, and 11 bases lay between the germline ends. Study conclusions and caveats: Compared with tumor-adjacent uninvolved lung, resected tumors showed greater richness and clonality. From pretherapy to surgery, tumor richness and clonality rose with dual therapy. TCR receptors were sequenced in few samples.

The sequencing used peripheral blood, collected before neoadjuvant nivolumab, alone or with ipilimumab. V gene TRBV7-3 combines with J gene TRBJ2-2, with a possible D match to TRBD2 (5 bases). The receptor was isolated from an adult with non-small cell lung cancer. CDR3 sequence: CASSPGVSGELFF. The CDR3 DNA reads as TGTGCCAGCAGCCCCGGGGTCAGCGGGGAGCTGTTTTTT.